Listed below are T cell receptor beta chains from one sample, sequenced in a study of blood T cell repertoires in COVID-19. Sequencing was performed with immunoSEQ multiplex PCR; in TCRdb, only in-frame clones are kept and a portion is missing. Of more than 110,000 clones in the sample, 82% are singletons; the top ten hold 3.5% to 5%. The sequencing sample was made of peripheral blood. The source is a woman of 80 years or more with acute or convalescent COVID-19. CDR3s include the opening cysteine and the closing phenylalanine or tryptophan. Fields, in order: D gene, V gene, clone size, J gene, CDR3 DNA, CDR3 protein. The D gene is left open where the match is weak. Size values are once, few and many counts, or a class for expanded clones, and some rows have none.

>-|TRBV11-2|-|TRBJ1-2
TGTGCCAGCAGCTTCGGGACTCTCGGCGGCTACACCTTC
CASSFGTLGGYTF
>-|TRBV3-1/TRBV3-2|few|TRBJ1-3
TGTGCCAGCAGCCAAGTCAGGCAGGGGTCGGGAAACACCATATATTTT
CASSQVRQGSGNTIYF
>-|TRBV5-1|few|TRBJ1-5
TGCGCCAGCAGCTTGGACAGAACAGATCAGCCCCAGCATTTT
CASSLDRTDQPQHF
>-|TRBV11-2|-|TRBJ2-1
TGTGCCAGCAGCTTAGTTTTTAATCGCAATGAGCAGTTCTTC
CASSLVFNRNEQFF
>TRBD1|TRBV27|-|TRBJ2-1
TGTGCCAGCAGTTTATCCGGGACAGGGTACAATGAGCAGTTCTTC
CASSLSGTGYNEQFF
>TRBD1|TRBV19|-|TRBJ1-5
TGTGCCAGTAGTAACCCCCTACAGGGGTCGGGGCGCAATCAGCCCCAGCATTTT
CASSNPLQGSGRNQPQHF
>TRBD1|TRBV5-5|-|TRBJ2-2
TGTGCCAGCAGCTTGGGCCCCCCGGGACAGGTCGTGTCCGGGGAGCTGTTTTTT
CASSLGPPGQVVSGELFF
>-|TRBV6-1|-|TRBJ1-2
TGTGCCAGCAGTGAAGGGGTGGGAGCTAGAGCTAACTATGGCTACACCTTC
CASSEGVGARANYGYTF
>TRBD1|TRBV10-2|-|TRBJ2-3
TGCGCCAGCAGTGACGGGCTAGCCAGGGGGCCAGATACGCAGTATTTT
CASSDGLARGPDTQYF
>TRBD1|TRBV7-6|-|TRBJ2-5
TGTGCCAGCAGCTTAGGGACAGGGTTGTGGGAGACCCAGTACTTC
CASSLGTGLWETQYF
>TRBD2|TRBV11-2|-|TRBJ2-1
TGTGCCAGCAGCCCCCTTCTGACTAGCCACAATGAGCAGTTCTTC
CASSPLLTSHNEQFF
>-|TRBV9|-|TRBJ2-1
TGTGCCAGCAGCGTAGGCGACAGGCCCTTTAGAAATGAGCAGTTCTTC
CASSVGDRPFRNEQFF
>-|TRBV14|-|TRBJ2-5
TGTGCCAGCAGCCGACGACTTCTAGGGACCCAGTACTTC
CASSRRLLGTQYF